This TCR beta chain was recovered during a study of blood T cell repertoires in COVID-19. Study-wide background: Both acute and convalescent COVID-19 samples were obtained from the United States, Italy and Spain. T cells, B-cell-depleted T cells, or PBMCs provided the cDNA or gDNA that served as material.

The authors' processing: Amplified reference gene primers provided the basis for estimating nucleated cell counts. The assay was immunoSEQ multiplex PCR, and TCRdb's table has in-frame clones only and misses some. V, J and clone size are taken as reported in that table, and D and trimming were inferred from the DNA itself. The sample consists of 200,000 to 300,000 clones, 83% of them appearing once. The TCR was taken from a human donor in a cohort sampled during active COVID-19. The specimen sequenced was peripheral blood.

The CDR3 DNA reads TGTGCCAGCAGTCCAGGGACAGCGAACACTGAAGCTTTCTTT. Translating it yields CASSPGTANTEAFF. The J gene is TRBJ1-1, the V gene TRBV28; 7 nucleotides agree with TRBD1. The CDR3 contains 14 residues. V lost 5 bases and J lost 1; bases outside the gene matches: 4. Per germline, CDR1 MDHEN and CDR2 SYDVKM.